This T cell receptor beta chain was retrieved from a study of identical twins. Comment on this clonotype: Its antigen is not known.

Whole-study findings and limits: There was more out-of-frame TCR alpha sharing in monozygotic twins than models estimated.

CDR3 length: 15 residues. A universal primer site arose from template switching, and cDNA bore unique molecular identifiers. One entry per CDR3 protein results from TCRdb running MiXCR on the 5' RACE reads. Here the sample spans 1.5 million to 2 million distinct CDR3 sequences, 25% to 35% being singletons. The sample was cord blood. The sequence was collected from a newborn girl in good health. This sequence joins TRBV21-1 and TRBJ1-2; the table calls TRBD1, which could not be checked here. TRBV21-1 is classified as a pseudogene. The CDR3 here is CASSEIGQGRDGYTF. The CDR3, as DNA: TGTGCCAGCAGCGAAATAGGACAGGGTAGGGATGGCTACACCTTC.